The 16 T cell receptor beta chains given below trace back to one sample, sequenced in a study of blood T cell repertoires in COVID-19. Generated by immunoSEQ multiplex PCR, the TCRdb table keeps only in-frame clones and is missing some. Of roughly 250,000 clones listed, around 90% are singletons. Sequencing was carried out using PBMCs or T cells enriched from blood (not recorded which). Receptors were obtained from a woman aged 18 to 35 who had recovered from COVID-19.

This clone was seen only once. This rearrangement joins TRBV5-1 to TRBJ1-6, with 7 bases aligning to TRBD1. The V segment lost 4 bases and the J segment 8 bases; nucleotides outside the gene matches: 9. CDR1 is SGHRS, CDR2 YFSETQ, per germline. There are 15 residues in the CDR3. The CDR3 sequence is CASSGKTGKYSPLHF. The CDR3 region has the DNA TGCGCCAGCAGCGGGAAGACAGGGAAGTATTCACCCCTCCACTTT.

The CDR3 here is CASSHPGTRVYGELFF. CDR3 in DNA: TGTGCCAGCAGTCATCCCGGGACTAGAGTTTACGGGGAGCTGTTTTTT. The chain couples TRBV28 to TRBJ2-2, with 8 bases matching TRBD2. V was pared by 5 bases and J by 7 bases, with 12 bases of the junction left unmatched. The CDR3 loop spans 16 amino acids. From germline, CDR1 is MDHEN and CDR2 SYDVKM.

This chain links TRBV5-4 with TRBJ1-1; 8 bases are a match to TRBD1. The CDR3 has 15 residues. Germline V gene data show CDR1 as SGHNT and CDR2 as YYREEE (reference sequence). Trimming took 1 base from V and 6 from J; bases not matched to a gene: 8. The CDR3 sequence is CASSLYGQGRAEAFF. For the CDR3, the DNA is TGTGCCAGCAGCTTGTATGGACAGGGAAGGGCTGAAGCTTTCTTT.

The rearrangement links TRBV5-6 to TRBJ2-5, with D maybe TRBD2 (6 bases). V lost 4 bases to trimming and J lost 5 bases, with 15 bases between them. CDR1 is SGHDT and CDR2 is YYEEEE in the germline V gene. This CDR3 region has 14 residues. The CDR3 is CASSLGLGRETQYF. Written as DNA, the CDR3 is TGTGCCAGCAGCCTGGGGCTTGGGAGGGAGACCCAGTACTTC.

The rearrangement links TRBV5-6 to TRBJ2-2, with TRBD1 matching over 7 bases. CDR1 and CDR2 (germline): SGHDT, YYEEEE. This CDR3 comprises 11 residues. V was pared by 8 bases and J by 8 bases, with 3 bases of the junction left unmatched. The CDR3 coding sequence is TGTGCCAGTAGGGGGCCGGGGGAGCTGTTTTTT. Amino acids: CASRGPGELFF.

V and J are TRBV18 and TRBJ1-1; TRBD1 agrees at 8 bases. J lost 7 bases, V lost 3 bases, and 10 bases had no gene match. The CDR3 contains 15 residues. Germline loops: CDR1 KGHSH, CDR2 LQKENI. The CDR3 DNA reads as TGTGCCAGCTCACCGTGGACAGGGAAGGTCGGTGAAGCTTTCTTT. This encodes CASSPWTGKVGEAFF.

The chain uses TRBV5-1 and TRBJ1-4; possible D gene TRBD1, 6 bases. From germline, CDR1 is SGHRS and CDR2 YFSETQ. Between the trimmed V and J ends, which lost 2 bases and 3 bases, there was a span of 8 bases. The CDR3 is 14 amino acids. Here the CDR3 DNA reads TGCGCCAGCAGCTTCGGACAGTCTAATGAAAAACTGTTTTTT. Residues: CASSFGQSNEKLFF.

This chain links TRBV23-1 with TRBJ1-1; 7 bases line up with TRBD1. TRBV23-1 is an open reading frame, and its role is uncertain. The CDR3 consists of 14 residues. J gave up 4 bases and V 6 bases, and 8 bases lay outside the gene matches. CDR3 DNA sequence: TGCGCCAGCAGACAAGGGGGCGCAGGCACTGAAGCTTTCTTT. Its protein is CASRQGGAGTEAFF.

The V gene is TRBV11-3, the J gene TRBJ2-2; the D gene is possibly TRBD2 (7 bases). V lost 3 bases and J 1 base, leaving 12 bases between the germline ends. Germline V gene lookup returns CDR1 SGHNT and CDR2 YENEEA. The CDR3 sequence is 16 residues long. CDR3 coding DNA: TGTGCCAGCAGCTTGGGGGGGACACTGAACACCGGGGAGCTGTTTTTT. Translating it yields CASSLGGTLNTGELFF.

The J gene is TRBJ2-2, the V gene TRBV4-1, with D uncertain. V lost 2 bases, J lost 0 bases, and 4 bases lay in between. The germline V gene has CDR1 MGHRA and CDR2 YSYEKL. This CDR3 spans 14 amino acids. DNA of the CDR3: TGCGCCAGCAGCCAACAAACGAACACCGGGGAGCTGTTTTTT. Translation: CASSQQTNTGELFF.

The rearrangement joins TRBV19 to TRBJ1-4; D may be TRBD1 (5 bases). Germline CDR1 and CDR2: LNHDA and SQIVND (reference sequence). The length of the CDR3 is 13 residues. V was cut by 5 bases and J by 5 bases, with 9 bases left in between. The CDR3 is CASSSTGNEKLFF. CDR3 DNA sequence: TGTGCCAGTAGTTCTACAGGAAATGAAAAACTGTTTTTT.

The V and J genes are TRBV18 and TRBJ1-1; D uncertain. The CDR3 runs to 15 residues. The V gene's germline CDR1 is KGHSH and CDR2 LQKENI. V lost 0 bases and J 10 bases, leaving 18 bases between the germline ends. The CDR3 loop is CASSPPRPLNRGAFF. CDR3 coding DNA: TGTGCCAGCTCACCACCTCGGCCCTTAAATCGAGGAGCTTTCTTT.

The chain is built from TRBV7-2 and TRBJ2-5; D unclear. In germline, CDR1 is SGHTA, CDR2 FQGNSA. V was trimmed by 4 bases and J by 4 bases, leaving 4 bases between them. This CDR3 region has 11 residues. In nucleotides, the CDR3 is TGTGCCAGCAGCTCAGGAGAGACCCAGTACTTC. Translated, it gives CASSSGETQYF.

The J gene is TRBJ1-4, the V gene TRBV6-5; TRBD1 agrees at 9 bases. Germline V gives CDR1 MNHEY, CDR2 SVGAGI. The CDR3 sequence is 15 residues long. V shed 5 bases, J shed 6 bases, and the junction held 7 bases outside the gene matches. CDR3 amino acids: CASSRDRDQYEKLFF. For the CDR3, the DNA is TGTGCCAGCAGTCGGGACAGGGACCAGTATGAAAAACTGTTTTTT.

The V and J genes are TRBV18 and TRBJ1-5, with 8 bases lining up with TRBD1. V lost 0 bases to trimming and J lost 6 bases; unmatched junction nucleotides: 4. Germline CDR1 reads KGHSH; CDR2 reads LQKENI. The CDR3 totals 15 residues. For the CDR3, the DNA is TGTGCCAGCTCACCACCGGGACAGGCATTTCAGCCCCAGCATTTT. Protein sequence: CASSPPGQAFQPQHF.

The chain recombines TRBV7-2 with TRBJ2-5; D perhaps matches TRBD2 (6 bases). The CDR3 is made up of 14 amino acids. V lost 4 bases to trimming and J lost 2 bases, with 11 bases between them. Looked up from germline, CDR1 is SGHTA and CDR2 is FQGNSA. The CDR3 DNA reads as TGTGCCAGCAGCTCTCCGGGAGCACAAGAGACCCAGTACTTC. Amino acids: CASSSPGAQETQYF.